The 23 T cell receptor beta chains listed next were all sequenced from one sample in a study of PD-L1 blockade in urothelial cancer. TCRdb's table, derived via immunoSEQ multiplex PCR, lists solely in-frame clones and lacks some. The sample has tens of thousands of clones, roughly four fifths seen once. Time point reported: pretreatment peripheral blood. This specimen consisted of PBMCs, obtained around atezolizumab (anti-PD-L1) treatment. These receptors all come from a man aged 45-65 years with urothelial cancer.

The chain has TRBV5-8 and TRBJ2-3; TRBD2 matches 7 bases. After removal of 2 bases from V and 5 bases from J, the junction contained 8 bases not matched to a gene. Germline values: CDR1 SGHTS, CDR2 YDEGEE. The CDR3 length is 15 residues. The CDR3 reads CASSFGRGVKDTQYF. Here the CDR3 DNA reads TGTGCCAGCAGCTTTGGGAGGGGAGTGAAAGATACGCAGTATTTT.

The chain uses TRBV7-9 and TRBJ2-2, with 9 bases lining up with TRBD1. The CDR3 covers 15 residues. V dropped 4 bases and J dropped 6; count of bases not matched to a gene: 6. Germline V gene data show CDR1 as SEHNR and CDR2 as FQNEAQ (reference sequence). As DNA, the CDR3 is TGTGCCAGCAGCTCACAGGGGGCCGCGGCCGGGGAGCTGTTTTTT. Protein sequence: CASSSQGAAAGELFF.

In its sample, this clone was seen once. The rearrangement uses TRBV27 and TRBJ2-1, with 10 bases matching TRBD2. The CDR3 contains 15 residues. The V and J ends lost 8 bases and 9 bases, in that order; junction bases with no gene match: 13. Germline V CDR1 and CDR2: MNHEY, SMNVEV (reference sequence). CDR3 bases: TGTGCCAGCTTCGCTGGGGGAGCGGGAGGGGGTGAGCAGTTCTTC. It yields the protein CASFAGGAGGGEQFF.

The genes are TRBV5-1 and TRBJ1-5, with D uncertain. V was pared by 0 bases and J by 7 bases, with 14 bases between. The CDR3 sequence is 15 residues long. Germline V lookup: CDR1 SGHRS, CDR2 YFSETQ. Here the CDR3 DNA reads TGCGCCAGCAGCTTGGACAGCCAACCGAGCCAGCCCCAGCATTTT. Residues: CASSLDSQPSQPQHF.

J is TRBJ1-1 and V is TRBV5-6; no clear D. V was clipped by 0 bases and J by 4 bases, with 10 bases between them. This CDR3 is 14 amino acids long. CDR1 and CDR2 (germline): SGHDT, YYEEEE. CDR3 sequence reads: CASSLAWPFTEAFF. CDR3 coding DNA: TGTGCCAGCAGCTTGGCGTGGCCCTTCACTGAAGCTTTCTTT.

The chain has TRBV6-1 and TRBJ1-5; D is possibly TRBD1 (6 bases). Trimming stripped 3 bases from V and 0 bases from J, with 15 bases between. Looked up from germline, CDR1 is MNHNS and CDR2 is SASEGT. This CDR3 comprises 17 residues. The CDR3 protein is CASSDKGRGRSNQPQHF. As DNA, the CDR3 is TGTGCCAGCAGTGATAAGGGCAGGGGTCGTAGCAATCAGCCCCAGCATTTT.

The CDR3 reads CASSVRKGSEEQFF. The CDR3 nucleotides are TGTGCCAGCAGCGTAAGGAAGGGGTCGGAGGAGCAGTTCTTC. The chain is built from TRBV9 and TRBJ2-1; D is perhaps TRBD1 (5 bases). The CDR3 is 14 residues long. The ends were cut back, 1 base at V and 10 bases at J, with 15 bases in the middle. From germline, CDR1 is SGDLS and CDR2 YYNGEE. Combining the CDR3 with reference TRBV9 and TRBJ2-1 gives the whole variable domain DSGVTQTPKHLITATGQRVTLRCSPRSGDLSVYWYQQSLDQGLQFLIQYYNGEERAKGNILERFSAQQFPDLHSELNLSSLELGDSALYFCASSVRKGSEEQFFGPGTRLTVL.

As for this clone: The junction departs from germline at one end; a sequencing error may be responsible. The chain links TRBV28 to TRBJ1-6; unclear D gene. Germline CDR1 is MDHEN and CDR2 is SYDVKM. CDR3 length equals 12 residues. CDR3 residues: CASSPGGSALHF. The CDR3 coding sequence is TGTGCCAGCAGCCCGGGAGGTTCAGCCCTCCACTTT.

The chain has TRBV5-1 and TRBJ2-2; 11 bases fit TRBD1. CDR1 and CDR2 from the germline V gene are SGHRS and YFSETQ. After removal of 3 bases from V and 8 bases from J, the junction contained 6 bases not matched to a gene. CDR3 length: 15 residues. CDR3 protein: CASSSGTGGAGELFF. The CDR3 nucleotides read TGCGCCAGCAGCTCCGGGACAGGGGGTGCTGGGGAGCTGTTTTTT.

The genes are TRBV6-5 and TRBJ2-2; the match to TRBD2 covers 14 bases. Trimming cost V 6 bases and J 6 bases; bases outside gene matches: 3. Germline lookup yields CDR1 MNHEY and CDR2 SVGAGI. This CDR3 has 15 amino acids. CDR3 protein: CASSGTSGGPGELFF. The CDR3 bases are TGTGCCAGCAGCGGGACTAGCGGGGGACCCGGGGAGCTGTTTTTT.

The V and J genes are TRBV18 and TRBJ2-7; D perhaps matches TRBD2 (6 bases). The germline V gene has CDR1 KGHSH and CDR2 LQKENI. V was clipped by 3 bases and J by 3 bases, with 12 bases between them. The CDR3 contains 14 residues. The CDR3 bases are TGTGCCAGCTCACCGGGGCGGGGAAACTACGAGCAGTACTTC. As protein: CASSPGRGNYEQYF. Supplemented by reference TRBV18 and TRBJ2-7, the full variable domain reads NAGVMQNPRHLVRRRGQEARLRCSPMKGHSHVYWYRQLPEEGLKFMVYLQKENIIDESGMPKERFSAEFPKEGPSILRIQQVVRGDSAAYFCASSPGRGNYEQYFGPGTRLTVT.

The chain combines TRBV21-1 with TRBJ2-7; the D call of TRBD2 is as the table states it, not checked on the DNA. TRBV21-1 is shown as a pseudogene. The CDR3 length is 16 residues. CDR3 protein: CASSGTILYLSYEQYF. The CDR3 region has the DNA TGTGCCAGCAGCGGGACTATCCTTTATCTTTCCTACGAGCAGTACTTC.

The chain recombines TRBV11-2 with TRBJ1-3; maybe TRBD1 (6 bases). This CDR3 region has 16 residues. V lost 5 bases and J 0 bases, leaving 14 bases between the germline ends. CDR1 is SGHAT, CDR2 FQNNGV, per germline. The DNA of the CDR3 is TGTGCCAGCAGCCTCGGGACACCGAGCTCTGGAAACACCATATATTTT. It yields the protein CASSLGTPSSGNTIYF.

The chain links TRBV11-3 to TRBJ2-1; a weak D match, TRBD1 (6 bases). The CDR3 has 16 amino acids. CDR1 and CDR2 (germline): SGHNT, YENEEA. V was cut by 4 bases and J by 7 bases, with 20 bases left in between. Here the CDR3 DNA reads TGTGCCAGCAGCTCCCAACGGGCAGGGGCACGGAATGAGCAGTTCTTC. The encoded protein is CASSSQRAGARNEQFF.

J is TRBJ1-2 and V is TRBV2, with 9 nucleotides matching TRBD1. Germline trimming cut 2 bases from V and 13 bases from J; bases unmatched to any gene: 11. Germline CDR1 reads SNHLY; CDR2 reads FYNNEI. The CDR3 covers 14 residues. The CDR3 loop is CASSESGTGGLSTF. CDR3 DNA: TGTGCCAGCAGTGAAAGCGGTACAGGGGGCCTTAGCACCTTC.

The CDR3 protein is CSVEGGDYGYTF. In nucleotides, the CDR3 is TGCAGCGTTGAAGGGGGCGACTATGGCTACACCTTC. The chain links TRBV29-1 to TRBJ1-2, with D possibly matching TRBD1 (5 bases). Germline assignment: CDR1 SQVTM and CDR2 ANQGSEA. V was clipped by 1 base and J by 3 bases, with 6 bases between them. CDR3 size: 12 residues.

V usage is TRBV19 and J usage is TRBJ2-4; D is possibly TRBD2 (6 bases). The CDR3 covers 11 residues. Germline V gene data show CDR1 as LNHDA and CDR2 as SQIVND (reference sequence). Between the trimmed V and J ends, which lost 4 bases and 15 bases, there was a span of 13 bases. The CDR3 sequence: CASSTRDLRYF. The CDR3 DNA follows: TGTGCCAGTAGTACGCGGGACCTACGGTACTTC.

The V and J genes are TRBV5-1 and TRBJ2-1; a possible D gene is TRBD2 (6 bases). Trimming shortened V by 0 bases and J by 5 bases, and 12 bases separated the two germline ends. The length of the CDR3 is 15 residues. Germline values: CDR1 SGHRS, CDR2 YFSETQ. The CDR3 here is CASSLEGSGHNEQFF. Here the CDR3 DNA reads TGCGCCAGCAGCTTGGAGGGTAGCGGACACAATGAGCAGTTCTTC.

The CDR3 nucleotides read TGTGCCAGCAGGTCGCGACAGGGGGCGAATGGCTACACCTTC. This sequence encodes CASRSRQGANGYTF. V is TRBV2 and J is TRBJ1-2; 10 nucleotides agree with TRBD1. This CDR3 spans 14 amino acids. The junction had 7 bases not matched to a gene; V was cut back by 6 bases and J by 6 bases. Germline loops: CDR1 SNHLY, CDR2 FYNNEI.

The table lists this clone with many counts. The rearrangement links TRBV6-4 to TRBJ2-2, with 7 nucleotides matching TRBD2. The CDR3 extends over 15 amino acids. Trimming at V came to 4 bases and at J to 4 bases, leaving 6 bases not matched to a gene. Germline CDR1 reads MRHNA; CDR2 reads SNTAGT. The CDR3: CASSVTGGSTGELFF. DNA of the CDR3: TGTGCCAGCAGTGTGACGGGAGGAAGCACCGGGGAGCTGTTTTTT.

There are a few counts of this clone. The chain links TRBV7-8 to TRBJ2-1, with 8 bases fitting TRBD1. The CDR3 is 13 residues long. V shed 5 bases, J shed 7 bases, and the junction held 4 bases outside the gene matches. Looked up from germline, CDR1 is SGHVS and CDR2 is FQNEAQ. CDR3 DNA sequence: TGTGCCAGCAGCCCGACAGGGGAGAATGAGCAGTTCTTC. It codes for CASSPTGENEQFF.

The rearrangement links TRBV6-5 to TRBJ1-1, with TRBD1 as a possible D gene (6 bases). The CDR3 extends over 16 amino acids. Germline V gene data show CDR1 as MNHEY and CDR2 as SVGAGI. V was cut by 3 bases and J by 1 base, with 15 bases left in between. This CDR3 reads CASSYTPQGSNTEAFF. CDR3 DNA: TGTGCCAGCAGTTATACCCCACAGGGTTCGAACACTGAAGCTTTCTTT.

The chain joins TRBV5-1 to TRBJ1-4; 8 bases are a match to TRBD1. With 3 bases clipped from V and 7 bases from J, the junction kept 5 bases outside the gene matches. Germline V gene lookup returns CDR1 SGHRS and CDR2 YFSETQ. CDR3 size: 14 residues. The CDR3 loop is CASSYGTGGEKLFF. In DNA form, the CDR3 reads TGCGCCAGCAGCTACGGGACAGGAGGTGAAAAACTGTTTTTT. Full variable domain (rest looked up from reference TRBV5-1 and TRBJ1-4): KAGVTQTPRYLIKTRGQQVTLSCSPISGHRSVSWYQQTPGQGLQFLFEYFSETQRNKGNFPGRFSGRQFSNSRSEMNVSTLELGDSALYLCASSYGTGGEKLFFGSGTQLSVL.